Reported below is one TCR beta chain. The antigen remains unidentified. The entry originates in a study of cytomegalovirus exposure and HLA in healthy donors. Study-wide context: The use of the same platform for the roughly 120 validation repertoires and the roughly 680 first-cohort repertoires was reported by a later analysis. Broader study findings: The authors listed approximately 150 TCR beta chains as cytomegalovirus-associated. Cytomegalovirus status was reportedly diagnosed by the classifier with high specificity and sensitivity.

This table comes from immunoSEQ multiplex PCR, and its TCRdb copy is limited to in-frame clones, with some not included. Of tens of thousands of clones in the sample, 95% were seen once. The receptor was derived from a woman aged 18-29 years in good health and CMV-seronegative. The sample was PBMCs.

CDR3 coding DNA: TGCGCCAGCAGAGTTCTCCCCTCGTGGGACAGGGCCTACGAGCAGTACTTC. Its protein is CASRVLPSWDRAYEQYF. The V call is TRBV4-3, the J call TRBJ2-7; 9 bases map to TRBD1. The germline CDR1 and CDR2 sequences are LGHNA and YSLEER. The CDR3 runs to 17 residues. The V gene end was trimmed by 6 bases and the J gene end by 2 bases; junction bases not matched to a gene: 14.